The 3 T cell receptor beta chains below all came from one sample that was sequenced in a study of patients and donors after allogeneic stem cell transplantation. TCRdb independently ran MiXCR on the RT-PCR reads; one entry per CDR3 protein. Of more than 75,000 distinct CDR3 sequences listed, just under 5% are singletons. The specimen sequenced was blood, either unsorted or a sorted T cell fraction (not recorded which). The receptor set was obtained from a human donor who was either an allogeneic HSCT recipient or a stem cell or donor lymphocyte infusion donor (not recorded which). It is not recorded whose cells these are; they may come from a transplant donor.

The sample holds many counts of this clonotype. V is TRBV5-6 and J is TRBJ2-1; D might be TRBD1 (6 bases). V was shortened by 6 bases and J by 7 bases, with 17 bases between the two germline ends. Germline V gene data show CDR1 as SGHDT and CDR2 as YYEEEE. The CDR3 contains 14 residues. The CDR3 coding sequence is TGTGCCAGCAACGAGAGGGGGAGCTTAAATGAGCAGTTCTTC. It encodes CASNERGSLNEQFF.

In this sample, this clonotype turned up a few times. CDR3 sequence (DNA): TGTGCCAGCAGTCTAAGCGGGAGGTGGGGGACTTTCTACAATGAGCAGTTCTTC. Its translation is CASSLSGRWGTFYNEQFF. This chain uses TRBV28 with TRBJ2-1, with 9 bases lining up with TRBD2. Trimming at V came to 5 bases and at J to 3 bases, leaving 14 bases not matched to a gene. CDR1 is MDHEN, CDR2 SYDVKM, per germline. The CDR3 sequence is 18 residues long.

This clonotype was detected a few times. This rearrangement joins TRBV29-1 to TRBJ2-5; TRBD2 matches 7 bases. V gave up 1 base and J gave up 7 bases; unmatched junction bases: 9. Germline values: CDR1 SQVTM, CDR2 ANQGSEA. This CDR3 is built from 14 residues. Here the CDR3 DNA reads TGCAGCGTTGAAGGAGGGAGGGGTCCGGCGACCCAGTACTTC. Encoded protein: CSVEGGRGPATQYF. Variable domain in full (rest from reference TRBV29-1 and TRBJ2-5): SAVISQKPSRDICQRGTSLTIQCQVDSQVTMMFWYRQQPGQSLTLIATANQGSEATYESGFVIDKFPISRPNLTFSTLTVSNMSPEDSSIYLCSVEGGRGPATQYFGPGTRLLVL.